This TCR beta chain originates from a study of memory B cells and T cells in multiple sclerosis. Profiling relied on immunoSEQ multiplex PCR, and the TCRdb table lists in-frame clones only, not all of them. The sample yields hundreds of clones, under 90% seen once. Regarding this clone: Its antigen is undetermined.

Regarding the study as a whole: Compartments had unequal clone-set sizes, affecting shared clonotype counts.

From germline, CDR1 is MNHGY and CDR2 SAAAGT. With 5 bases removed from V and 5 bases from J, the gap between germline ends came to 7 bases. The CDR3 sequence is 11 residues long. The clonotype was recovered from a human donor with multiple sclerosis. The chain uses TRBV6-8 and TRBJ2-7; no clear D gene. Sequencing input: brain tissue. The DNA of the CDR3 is TGTGCCAGCAGTCCTAAGGACGAGCAGTACTTC. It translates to CASSPKDEQYF.